A single T cell receptor beta chain is shown here with its context. This entry belongs to a study of CD8+CD57+ T cells in acquired aplastic anemia. The CDR3 loop spans 13 amino acids. V trimming: 6 bases; J trimming: 8 bases; junction bases outside the gene matches: 9. Germline loops: CDR1 ENHRY, CDR2 SYGVKD. TCR beta VDJ and CDR3 profiling used genomic DNA as template. MiXCR, run by TCRdb on the reads, gives a single entry per CDR3 protein. The sample carries over 150,000 distinct CDR3 sequences, 71% recorded once. Patients sequenced had flow cytometry evidence of CD8+CD57+ cell expansion. V is TRBV10-3 and J is TRBJ1-2, with 7 bases identical to TRBD1. The receptor's source is a human donor with aplastic anemia. The specimen sequenced was sorted CD4+, CD8+, or CD8+CD57+ T cells (not recorded which) from PBMCs. The CDR3 region has the DNA TGTGCCATCAGCTCGACAGGGATGCACGGCTACACCTTC. It translates to CAISSTGMHGYTF.